The 17 T cell receptor beta chains in this list originate from one sample, sequenced in a study of blood T cells in healthy people across ages. Alongside a J-beta primer mix, a sample-barcoded 5' primer served in a second PCR lasting about 7 to 11 cycles. TCRdb passed the 5' RACE reads through MiXCR, listing each CDR3 protein once. The repertoire has fewer than 900,000 distinct CDR3 sequences, roughly two fifths of them found once; the top ten carry 20% to 25%. Sequenced input: blood. Receptors originate from a woman in her sixties in good health.

V usage is TRBV20-1 and J usage is TRBJ1-4; tentatively, D is TRBD1 (5 bases). V dropped 3 bases and J dropped 0 bases, with 23 bases sitting between them. CDR1 and CDR2 from the germline V gene are DFQATT and SNEGSKA (reference sequence). The CDR3 contains 19 residues. The CDR3 here is CSARVPSGRASATNEKLFF. The CDR3 DNA reads TGCAGTGCTAGGGTCCCTTCAGGCAGGGCGTCTGCAACTAATGAAAAACTGTTTTTT.

Of note for this clonotype: Since a much larger clone is just one base distant, this may be a read error. J is TRBJ2-5 and V is TRBV5-1; D unclear. V lost 1 base and J lost 11, with 24 bases in between. Germline V gene lookup returns CDR1 SGHRS and CDR2 YFSETQ. This CDR3 is 16 amino acids long. The DNA for the CDR3 is TGCGCCAGCAGCTTGAATGGCCAGGCCGGCGACAATGAGCAGTACTTC. It specifies CASSLNGQAGDNEQYF.

This clonotype has a handful of counts. The V call is TRBV12-3 or TRBV12-4, the J call TRBJ2-7; D is perhaps TRBD1 (6 bases). V shed 6 bases and J shed 6 bases, with 15 bases lying between them. The CDR3 is made up of 13 amino acids. DNA of the CDR3: TGTGCCAGCAGCTATACGACAGGTTGCGAGCAGTACTTC. It encodes CASSYTTGCEQYF.

This clonotype was seen a few times. The V call is TRBV11-1, the J call TRBJ1-2; TRBD1 matches 7 bases. This CDR3 region has 14 residues. The trim removed 0 bases at V and 7 bases at J, leaving 5 bases unmatched. Germline lookup yields CDR1 SGHAT and CDR2 FQDESV (reference sequence). The CDR3 loop is CASSLAGQSSGYTF. In DNA form, the CDR3 reads TGTGCCAGCAGCTTAGCGGGACAGTCAAGTGGCTACACCTTC.

This clonotype was counted only a few times. The chain combines TRBV29-1 with TRBJ1-2, with a possible D match to TRBD1 (6 bases). Germline values: CDR1 SQVTM, CDR2 ANQGSEA. The CDR3 extends over 12 amino acids. V gave up 4 bases and J gave up 8 bases, with 14 bases separating them. The CDR3 nucleotides read TGCAGCGTTGCACGGGGGCGTGGGGGCTACACCTTC. Translated, it gives CSVARGRGGYTF. The full variable domain, in which reference TRBV29-1 and TRBJ1-2 provide the parts outside the CDR3, is SAVISQKPSRDICQRGTSLTIQCQVDSQVTMMFWYRQQPGQSLTLIATANQGSEATYESGFVIDKFPISRPNLTFSTLTVSNMSPEDSSIYLCSVARGRGGYTFGSGTRLTVV.

CDR3 in amino acids: CASSLKGRGKNIQYF. The CDR3, as DNA: TGTGCCAGCAGCCTAAAAGGCCGGGGGAAAAACATTCAGTACTTC. The V call is TRBV3-1, the J call TRBJ2-4; weak D call: TRBD2 (6 bases). This CDR3 has 15 amino acids. The ends were cut back, 4 bases at V and 4 bases at J, with 14 bases in the middle. Per the germline V gene, CDR1 is LGHDT and CDR2 is YNNKEL (reference sequence).

This chain links TRBV7-4 with TRBJ1-2; unclear D gene. V was shortened by 4 bases and J by 12 bases, with 9 bases between the two germline ends. The germline gives CDR1 SGHVT, CDR2 SQSDAQ. CDR3 length: 10 residues. CDR3 nucleotide sequence: TGTGCCAGCAGCTCTCTTTTCAACACCTTC. It is translated as CASSSLFNTF.

To note about this clonotype: A much larger clone lies one base from this, so it may be a read error. This chain connects TRBV7-2 to TRBJ2-1, with D maybe TRBD1 (5 bases). CDR1 SGHTA and CDR2 FQGNSA come from the germline V gene. The CDR3 loop spans 15 amino acids. Trimming cost V 5 bases and J 5 bases, with 16 bases left between them. The CDR3 region has the DNA TGTGCCAGCAGCCTAGGGGTTACGGTGAACAATGAGCAGTTCTTC. As protein: CASSLGVTVNNEQFF.

The gene calls are TRBV5-6 and TRBJ2-1; D may be TRBD1 (5 bases). This CDR3 comprises 17 residues. Germline CDR1 reads SGHDT; CDR2 reads YYEEEE. V lost 4 bases, J lost 1 base, and 18 bases lay in between. The CDR3 is CASSRLLQERSYNEQFF. CDR3 in DNA: TGTGCCAGCAGCCGCCTCCTACAGGAGAGATCCTACAATGAGCAGTTCTTC.

This rearrangement joins TRBV25-1 to TRBJ1-4, with D perhaps TRBD1 (5 bases). With 7 bases removed from V and 3 bases from J, the gap between germline ends came to 21 bases. CDR3 length: 17 residues. Germline V lookup: CDR1 MGHDK, CDR2 SYGVNS. CDR3 in DNA: TGTGCCAGCACCCCGGCCCAGGGAAGAGGAGCTAATGAAAAACTGTTTTTT. Translation: CASTPAQGRGANEKLFF.

This clonotype was found many times. The CDR3 loop reads CSASSIGQGENSPLHF. Written as DNA, the CDR3 is TGCAGTGCAAGCTCCATTGGACAGGGGGAAAATTCACCCCTCCACTTT. V gene TRBV20-1 combines with J gene TRBJ1-6; 10 positions agree with TRBD1. CDR1 is DFQATT, CDR2 SNEGSKA, per germline (reference sequence). The CDR3 sequence is 16 residues long. V lost 6 bases and J lost 7; bases outside the gene matches: 12.

The CDR3 is CASSFGLAWTDTQYF. The CDR3 coding sequence is TGTGCCAGCAGTTTTGGCCTAGCGTGGACGGATACGCAGTATTTT. This chain uses TRBV12-3 or TRBV12-4 with TRBJ2-3; D is perhaps TRBD2 (6 bases). The CDR3 is made up of 15 amino acids. V dropped 3 bases and J dropped 6 bases, with 16 bases sitting between them.

The V gene is TRBV12-3 or TRBV12-4, the J gene TRBJ2-7; 7 positions match TRBD1. This CDR3 contains 15 residues. V dropped 6 bases and J dropped 3; count of bases not matched to a gene: 11. CDR3 amino acids: CASSTNRGAFYEQYF. In DNA, the CDR3 is TGTGCCAGCAGCACAAACAGGGGTGCATTCTACGAGCAGTACTTC.

The table lists this clonotype with a few counts. The V gene is TRBV6-2 or TRBV6-3, the J gene TRBJ1-4; tentative D call: TRBD1 (5 bases). The CDR3 length is 16 residues. V lost 0 bases and J lost 10, with 18 bases in between. Germline CDR1 and CDR2: MNHEY and SVGEGT. The CDR3 DNA sequence: TGTGCCAGCAGTTACTCCGAAGACAGCCCGGGTGGAAAACTGTTTTTT. Translated: CASSYSEDSPGGKLFF.

The chain recombines TRBV9 with TRBJ2-5; the D gene could be TRBD1 or TRBD2 (5 bases each). Deletions cut 0 bases from V and 5 bases from J, with 11 bases between. The CDR3 consists of 14 residues. CDR1 and CDR2 (germline): SGDLS, YYNGEE. CDR3 residues: CASSVAAGSETQYF. CDR3 sequence (DNA): TGTGCCAGCAGCGTAGCGGCAGGGAGTGAGACCCAGTACTTC.

In this sample, this clonotype turned up a few times. The V call is TRBV3-1, the J call TRBJ2-1; 9 nucleotides agree with TRBD2. CDR1 is LGHDT, CDR2 YNNKEL, per germline (reference sequence). Losses at the gene ends were 8 bases for V and 5 bases for J; bases not matched to a gene: 10. The CDR3 has 15 residues. Here the CDR3 reads CASAIAGAANNEQFF. DNA of the CDR3: TGTGCCAGCGCCATAGCGGGAGCAGCTAACAATGAGCAGTTCTTC.

V and J are TRBV6-2 or TRBV6-3 and TRBJ2-1; TRBD1 aligns across 7 bases. The V gene end was trimmed by 10 bases and the J gene end by 3 bases; junction bases not matched to a gene: 3. The CDR3 loop spans 12 amino acids. Per the germline V gene, CDR1 is MNHEY and CDR2 is SVGEGT. Written as DNA, the CDR3 is TGTGCCATCCGACAGGGCTACAATGAGCAGTTCTTC. Protein product: CAIRQGYNEQFF.